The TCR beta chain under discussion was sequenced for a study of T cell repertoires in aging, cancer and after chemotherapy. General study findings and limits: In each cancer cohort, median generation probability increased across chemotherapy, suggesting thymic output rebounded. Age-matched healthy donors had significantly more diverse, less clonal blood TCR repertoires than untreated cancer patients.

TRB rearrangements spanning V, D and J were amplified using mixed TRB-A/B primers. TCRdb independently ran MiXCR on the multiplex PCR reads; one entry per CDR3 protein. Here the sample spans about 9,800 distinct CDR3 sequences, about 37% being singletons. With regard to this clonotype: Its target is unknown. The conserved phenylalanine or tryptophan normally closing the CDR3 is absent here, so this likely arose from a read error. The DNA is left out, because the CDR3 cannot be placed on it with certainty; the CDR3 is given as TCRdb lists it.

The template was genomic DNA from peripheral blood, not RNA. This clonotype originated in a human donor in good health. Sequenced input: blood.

This chain's CDR3 is CSVEQGTL. The genes are TRBV29-1 and TRBJ1-2; the DNA was not used to check the table's D call, TRBD1. The CDR3 length is 8 residues, termini included. Per germline, CDR1 SQVTM and CDR2 ANQGSEA.